This T cell receptor (beta chain) stems from a study of cytomegalovirus exposure and HLA in healthy donors (TCRdb year 2017). With respect to the entire study: An earlier analysis of roughly 570 of the donors reported 276 Gb of sequence data and 95 million to 120 million unique TCR beta sequences obtained from approximately 180 million T cells. In a later genetic analysis, genome-wide SNP genotypes for about 65% of the 666 donors were used, and that subset was treated as a discovery cohort. Roughly five DR-DQ haplotypes were handled as single units for association and clustering because linkage in the cohort was strong. The T cell repertoires of some 670 subjects were profiled by immunosequencing and related to cytomegalovirus serostatus. All discovery cohort repertoires had been generated using a single sequencing platform. In a later analysis, previously published TCR beta repertoires from 666 donors were re-analyzed and high-resolution HLA genotyping was added so that TCR occurrence patterns could be studied. HLA typing included class I and class II loci at four-digit resolution. The study was designed to test whether signatures of past pathogen exposure could be identified by cataloging public T cell receptors. The number of typed donors differed by locus: 629-630 for A, B, C, DRB1 and DQB1; 500 to 550 for DQA1; some 610 for DPA1; and some 430 for DPB1. Rather than using new phenotypic data, the later analysis identified candidate immune exposures from TCR beta sequences and from how often those sequences occurred across donors. A separate validation cohort of roughly 130 different subjects was used in addition to the 666-subject first cohort. Donor age, sex, ethnicity and CMV serostatus were collected together with the repertoire data. To predict cytomegalovirus infection status, the study combined high-throughput TCR immunosequencing, statistical association of individual TCRs with disease status, and machine learning. An earlier analysis of 587 of the donors used high-throughput TCR beta sequencing to judge whether each TCR beta V gene segment behaved as functional or pseudogenic. An early release covering around 630 HLA-typed donors comprised about 320 gigabases of sequencing data and roughly 85 million unique TCR sequences. Among the roughly 400 genotyped donors, 75% to 90% belonged to the genetic ancestry cluster associated with self-reported Caucasian donors. Among about 400 genotyped donors of the cohort, an average of around 250,000 unique TCR beta nucleotide sequences was sequenced per donor, of which approximately 19% were non-productive. The paper's findings and limits, for the study overall: A cluster of highly shared sequence variants was judged likely to be a technical artifact of the sequencing pipeline. Three of the identified cytomegalovirus-associated TCR beta chains were confirmed in vitro to be specific for cytomegalovirus antigens. In an earlier analysis of 587 of the donors, most TCR beta V segments were observed in productive rearrangements about 87% or about 30% of the time, broadly matching IMGT annotations. In a later analysis, several top co-occurrence clusters were reported to appear linked to parvovirus B19, influenza, CMV and Epstein-Barr virus. The classifier was reported to diagnose cytomegalovirus status with high specificity and sensitivity in both the original and validation cohorts. A further reported finding was that TCR beta sequences accurately predicted the HLA-A and HLA-B alleles for most subjects in the first cohort. In a later analysis, 15,000 to 20,000 TCR beta sequences were associated with specific HLA alleles at a false discovery rate of 0.05. A later analysis found that HLA-associated TCR beta chains were more clonally expanded and had lower generation probabilities than equally common non-associated chains. According to the authors, the approach could potentially be generalized to other disease states and immunological phenotypes. In a later genetic analysis, fewer N-insertions in productive TCRs were reported among donors in an Asian-associated ancestry cluster than the roughly 700-donor mean. The presence/absence analyses assumed that sequencing depth was roughly uniform across donors, and that assumption may not be true. Some IMGT-functional V segments, including TRBV6-2 and TRBV6-3, could not be told apart with the 87-base-pair reads, so those segments were excluded. Because HLA typing was missing for some donors at each locus, association tests included only the typed subset. Assigning TCR associations to individual alleles was difficult when HLA alleles, especially DR and DQ, strongly co-occurred. CMV serostatus was the only immune exposure information available for the cohort. While some public TCRs were present in many individuals, most TCR sequences turned up only very rarely across donors. In a later analysis, TCR association rates were found to vary across HLA loci, with the most associated TCRs seen for DRB1 alleles and the fewest for HLA-C alleles. Because counts were too low, about 15 rarely observed V segments, including chromosome 9 orphons, were left out of the earlier analysis of a few hundred of the donors. According to a later analysis, most CMV-associated TCR beta chains appeared to be HLA-restricted, and the HLA associations seemed to be driven largely by CMV exposure. Linkage disequilibrium might explain the correlated functional status among segregating V segments, but an unknown experimental factor could not be ruled out. The study listed approximately 160 TCR beta chains as associated with cytomegalovirus. The cohort was sequenced for TCR beta chains only, and without alpha or paired-chain data the features that could be detected were limited. V-gene and J-gene trimming of TCR beta chains was associated with a missense DCLRE1C variant in a later genetic analysis, and the association was replicated in an independent cohort.

This clone was observed a single time. No cognate antigen has been identified for it. No much larger clone is present one base from it, and per-base qualities are unavailable. The cohort consisted of 670 or so healthy bone marrow donors. All cohort members were sampled while nominally healthy, although unrecorded immune exposures were likely present. The donor tested CMV seronegative, placing the donor among the 350 to 400 seronegative members of the cohort. Each donor provided a peripheral blood sample, and peripheral blood mononuclear cells were used for TCR beta sequencing. Genomic DNA extraction from the blood cell samples was performed with the Qiagen DNeasy Blood Extraction Kit. The library came from the immunoSEQ multiplex PCR assay. A mixture of 60 forward primers for TCR Vbeta segments and 13 reverse primers for TCR Jbeta segments was used in the multiplex PCR. Amplification of the CDR3 region of rearranged TCR beta genes was performed with a multiplex PCR assay on genomic DNA. The amplified TCR beta libraries were sequenced on the Illumina HiSeq System as 87-base-pair reads. Concerning the study's data processing: Across the 500 to 700 repertoires, a later analysis counted 80 million or so unique TCR beta chains, approximately 12 million of which were shared by at least two donors. To remove PCR and sequencing errors, raw reads were error-corrected and collapsed into unique sequences using a nearest-neighbor algorithm that merged closely related sequences. V, D and J gene segments were assigned by aligning CDR3 sequences to IMGT reference sequences. Each retained sequence needed at least a six-nucleotide match to both a V gene segment and a J gene segment. Rearrangements were classified as productive when the CDR3 lacked stop codons and remained in frame with V and J, and all other rearrangements were classified as non-productive. CDR3 was defined by IMGT convention, running from the second conserved V-encoded cysteine to the conserved J-encoded phenylalanine. The earlier analysis of 500 to 650 of the donors excluded any sequence lacking an unambiguous match to a single V gene segment. In an earlier analysis of 587 of the donors, a V segment was called functional when productive rearrangements were above 56.7%, and segregating when the standard deviation between donors exceeded 5%. A statistical classification framework was developed to diagnose cytomegalovirus status using the catalog of TCR beta chain sequences. In a later analysis, TCR nucleotide sequences were compared against IMGT/GENE-DB human TR gene sequences so that V and J genes could be assigned. Using the TCRdist pipeline, a later analysis assigned CDR3 sequences along with most-parsimonious VDJ recombination scenarios. In a later analysis, each TCR beta chain was defined by its CDR3 amino acid sequence together with its V-gene family, and reads lacking a unique V-gene family were excluded. A later analysis removed nearly 600 highly shared, low-generation-probability nucleotide sequences to deal with suspected cross-contamination and a sequencing artifact. In a later analysis, a clonal expansion index for each public chain was calculated from normalized within-repertoire ranks of inferred template counts. Generation probabilities in a later analysis came from a VDJ recombination model fitted to out-of-frame rearrangements, and those results were checked against IGoR. A later analysis scored TCR-TCR, TCR-HLA and TCR-CMV co-occurrence with hypergeometric tests, applying a repertoire-size bias correction to TCR pairs. A later analysis estimated false discovery rates by permuting HLA or CMV assignments 20 times. A later analysis grouped co-occurring TCRs with DBSCAN, adding TCRdist sequence similarity when clustering within HLA-allele-positive subsets. Co-occurrence clustering excluded repertoires with fewer than 30,000 or more than 120,000 public chains, plus five with anomalous nucleotide sharing. The source is immuneACCESS, and TCRdb retained only in-frame sequences with V and J called. Part of the clones is not carried over; for the studies checked, unresolved V genes explain less than half of this, and the remainder is unexplained. V and J calls and clone size are as listed in that table; D and trimming were resolved from the DNA. Present in this sample are approximately 220,000 clones, over 65% of which were seen just once. Together, the top ten hold roughly 0.6% of the sample.

CDR1 and CDR2 are drawn from the germline V gene (reference sequence): GTSNPN, SVGIG. The junction shows trimming of 5 bases on V and 2 bases on J, and the gene matches do not reach 2 bases of it. The CDR3 contains 13 residues, cysteine and phenylalanine counted. Just the 39-base CDR3 DNA is kept, in frame starting at base 1. Sequencing used PBMCs. Recombination joined TRBV30 with TRBJ2-3; TRBD1 aligns with 9 central bases. The TCR originated in a man younger than 30 in good health and CMV-seronegative. The CDR3 reads as follows: CAWGQGITDTQYF. The DNA sequence is given as TGTGCCTGGGGACAGGGGATCACAGATACGCAGTATTTT.